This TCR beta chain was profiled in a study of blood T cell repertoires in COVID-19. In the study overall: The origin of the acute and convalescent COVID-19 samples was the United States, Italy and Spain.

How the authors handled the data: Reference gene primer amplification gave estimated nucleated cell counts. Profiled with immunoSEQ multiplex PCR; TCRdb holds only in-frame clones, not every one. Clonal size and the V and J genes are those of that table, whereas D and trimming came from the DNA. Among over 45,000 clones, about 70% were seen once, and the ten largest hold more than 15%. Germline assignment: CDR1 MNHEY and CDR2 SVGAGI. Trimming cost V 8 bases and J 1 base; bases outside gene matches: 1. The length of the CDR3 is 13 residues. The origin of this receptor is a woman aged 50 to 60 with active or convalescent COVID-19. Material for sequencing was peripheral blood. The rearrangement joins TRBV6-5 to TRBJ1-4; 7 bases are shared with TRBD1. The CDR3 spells CASRTGTNEKLFF. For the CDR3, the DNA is TGTGCCAGCCGGACAGGAACTAATGAAAAACTGTTTTTT.